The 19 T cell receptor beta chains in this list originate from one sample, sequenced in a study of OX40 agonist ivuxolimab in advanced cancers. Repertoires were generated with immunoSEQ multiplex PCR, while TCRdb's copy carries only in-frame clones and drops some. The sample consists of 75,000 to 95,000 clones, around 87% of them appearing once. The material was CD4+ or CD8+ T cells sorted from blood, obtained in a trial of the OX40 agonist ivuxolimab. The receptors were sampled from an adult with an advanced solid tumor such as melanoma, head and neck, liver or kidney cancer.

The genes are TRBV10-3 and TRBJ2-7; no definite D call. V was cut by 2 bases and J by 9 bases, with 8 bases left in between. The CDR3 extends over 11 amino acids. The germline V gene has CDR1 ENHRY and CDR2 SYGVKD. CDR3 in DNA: TGTGCCATCAGTGAGGGCCACGGGCAGTACTTC. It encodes CAISEGHGQYF.

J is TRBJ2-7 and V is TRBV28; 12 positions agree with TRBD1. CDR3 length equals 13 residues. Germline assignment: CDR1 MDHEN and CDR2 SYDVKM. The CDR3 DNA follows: TGTGCGCGGGGGGACAGGGGGCCCGACGAGCAGTACTTC. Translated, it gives CARGDRGPDEQYF.

Written as DNA, the CDR3 is TGTGCCAGCTCACCACCAGGGGAGATCAACGAGCAGTACTTC. It specifies CASSPPGEINEQYF. This chain links TRBV18 with TRBJ2-7, with D possibly being TRBD1 or TRBD2 (5 bases each). Germline V gives CDR1 KGHSH, CDR2 LQKENI. This CDR3 contains 14 residues. V dropped 0 bases and J dropped 5 bases, with 11 bases sitting between them.

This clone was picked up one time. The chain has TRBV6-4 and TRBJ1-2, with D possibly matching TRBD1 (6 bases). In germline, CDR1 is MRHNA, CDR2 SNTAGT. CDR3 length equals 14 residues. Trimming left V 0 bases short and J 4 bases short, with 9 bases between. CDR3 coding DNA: TGTGCCAGCAGTGACTCGGGGGGGCTCTATGGCTACACCTTC. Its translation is CASSDSGGLYGYTF.

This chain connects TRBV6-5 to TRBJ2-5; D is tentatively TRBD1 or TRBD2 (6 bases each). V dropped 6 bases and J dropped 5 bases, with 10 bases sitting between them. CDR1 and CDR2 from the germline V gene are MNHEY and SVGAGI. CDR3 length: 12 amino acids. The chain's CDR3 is CASSQGRETQYF. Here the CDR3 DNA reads TGTGCCAGCAGCCAGGGGAGGGAGACCCAGTACTTC.

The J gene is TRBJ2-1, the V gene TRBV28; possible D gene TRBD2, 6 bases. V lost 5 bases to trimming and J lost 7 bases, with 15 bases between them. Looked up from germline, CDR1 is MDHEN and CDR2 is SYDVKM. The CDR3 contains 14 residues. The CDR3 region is CASSGGGKLNEQFF. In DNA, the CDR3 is TGTGCCAGCAGTGGGGGAGGAAAGCTGAATGAGCAGTTCTTC.

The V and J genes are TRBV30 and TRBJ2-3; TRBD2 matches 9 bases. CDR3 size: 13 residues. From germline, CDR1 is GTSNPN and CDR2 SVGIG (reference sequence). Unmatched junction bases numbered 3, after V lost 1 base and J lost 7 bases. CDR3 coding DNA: TGTGCCTGGAGTGAGCGGGGGGTTCATACGCAGTATTTT. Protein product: CAWSERGVHTQYF. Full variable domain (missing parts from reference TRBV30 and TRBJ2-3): SQTIHQWPATLVQPVGSPLSLECTVEGTSNPNLYWYRQAAGRGLQLLFYSVGIGQISSEVPQNLSASRPQDRQFILSSKKLLLSDSGFYLCAWSERGVHTQYFGPGTRLTVL.

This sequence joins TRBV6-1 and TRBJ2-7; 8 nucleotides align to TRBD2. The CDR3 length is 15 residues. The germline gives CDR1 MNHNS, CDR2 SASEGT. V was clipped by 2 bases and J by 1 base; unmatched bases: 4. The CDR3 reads CASSESSGASYEQYF. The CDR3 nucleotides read TGTGCCAGCAGTGAAAGTAGCGGGGCATCCTACGAGCAGTACTTC.

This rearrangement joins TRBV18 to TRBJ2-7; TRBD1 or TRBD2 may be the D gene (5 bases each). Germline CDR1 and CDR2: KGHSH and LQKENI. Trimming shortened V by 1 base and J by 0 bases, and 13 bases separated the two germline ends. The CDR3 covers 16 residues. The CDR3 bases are TGTGCCAGCTCACCACTACGGGACCCTAGCTCCTACGAGCAGTACTTC. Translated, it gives CASSPLRDPSSYEQYF.

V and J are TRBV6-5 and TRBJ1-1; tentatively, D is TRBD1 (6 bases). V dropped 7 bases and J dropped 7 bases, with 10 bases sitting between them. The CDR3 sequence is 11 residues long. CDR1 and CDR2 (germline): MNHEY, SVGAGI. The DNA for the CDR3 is TGTGCCAGCACCCAGGGGCTTGAAGCTTTCTTT. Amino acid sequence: CASTQGLEAFF.

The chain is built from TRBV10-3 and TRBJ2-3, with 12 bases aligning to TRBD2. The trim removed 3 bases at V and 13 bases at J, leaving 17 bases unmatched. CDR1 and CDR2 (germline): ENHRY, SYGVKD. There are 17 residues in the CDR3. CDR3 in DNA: TGTGCCATCAGTGATCCCTCAACCGGACTAGCGGGGTCTAGAGAGTATTTT. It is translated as CAISDPSTGLAGSREYF.

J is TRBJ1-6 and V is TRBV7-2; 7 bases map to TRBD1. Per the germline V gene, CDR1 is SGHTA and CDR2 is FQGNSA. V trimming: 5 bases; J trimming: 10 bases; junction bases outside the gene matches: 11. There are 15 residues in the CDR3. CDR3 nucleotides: TGTGCCAGCAGCCCCCAGGGGGGGCTCGGCTCACCCCTCCACTTT. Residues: CASSPQGGLGSPLHF.

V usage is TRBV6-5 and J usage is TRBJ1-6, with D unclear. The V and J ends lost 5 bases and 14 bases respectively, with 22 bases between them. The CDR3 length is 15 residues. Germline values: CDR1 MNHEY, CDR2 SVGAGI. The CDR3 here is CASSRDNEPRKTLHF. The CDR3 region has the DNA TGTGCCAGCAGTCGTGACAACGAGCCGCGGAAGACCCTCCACTTT.

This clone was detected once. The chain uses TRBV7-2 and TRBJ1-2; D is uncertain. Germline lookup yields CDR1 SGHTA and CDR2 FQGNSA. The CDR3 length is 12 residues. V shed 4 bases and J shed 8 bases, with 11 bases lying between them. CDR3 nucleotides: TGTGCCAGCAGCTCCGGGCGTGGAGGCTACACCTTC. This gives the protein CASSSGRGGYTF.

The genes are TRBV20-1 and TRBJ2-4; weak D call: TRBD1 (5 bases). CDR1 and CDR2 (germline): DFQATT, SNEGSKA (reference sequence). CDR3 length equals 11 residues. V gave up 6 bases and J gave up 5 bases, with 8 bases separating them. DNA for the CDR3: TGCAGTGCGAGGACACAAAACATTCAGTACTTC. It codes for CSARTQNIQYF.

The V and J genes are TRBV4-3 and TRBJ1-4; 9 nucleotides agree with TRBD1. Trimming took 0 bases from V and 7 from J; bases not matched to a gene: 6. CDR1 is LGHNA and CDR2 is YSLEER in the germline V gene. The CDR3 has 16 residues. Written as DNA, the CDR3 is TGCGCCAGCAGCCAAGATCGGGGACAGGGTGTTGAAAAACTGTTTTTT. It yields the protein CASSQDRGQGVEKLFF.

The CDR3 spells CASEENQPQHF. The CDR3 DNA is TGCGCCAGCGAGGAGAATCAGCCCCAGCATTTT. The genes are TRBV5-1 and TRBJ1-5; D not resolved. The CDR3 length is 11 residues. Trimming took off 7 bases at V and 4 bases at J, with 6 bases between the two ends. Germline CDR1 SGHRS, CDR2 YFSETQ. The full variable domain, rest sourced from reference TRBV5-1 and TRBJ1-5, is KAGVTQTPRYLIKTRGQQVTLSCSPISGHRSVSWYQQTPGQGLQFLFEYFSETQRNKGNFPGRFSGRQFSNSRSEMNVSTLELGDSALYLCASEENQPQHFGDGTRLSIL.

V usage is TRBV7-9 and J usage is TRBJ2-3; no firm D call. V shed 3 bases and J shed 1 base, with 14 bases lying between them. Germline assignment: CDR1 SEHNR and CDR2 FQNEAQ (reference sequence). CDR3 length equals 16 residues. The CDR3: CASSFVYQSGTDTQYF. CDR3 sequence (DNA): TGTGCCAGCAGCTTCGTATATCAGTCGGGCACAGATACGCAGTATTTT.

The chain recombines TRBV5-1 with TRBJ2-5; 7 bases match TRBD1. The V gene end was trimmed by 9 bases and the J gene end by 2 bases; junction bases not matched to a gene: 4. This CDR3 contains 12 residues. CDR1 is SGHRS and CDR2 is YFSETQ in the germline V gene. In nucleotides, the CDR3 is TGCGCCACCTCGGGACAGCAAGAGACCCAGTACTTC. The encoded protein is CATSGQQETQYF. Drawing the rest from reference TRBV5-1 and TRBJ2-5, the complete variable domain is KAGVTQTPRYLIKTRGQQVTLSCSPISGHRSVSWYQQTPGQGLQFLFEYFSETQRNKGNFPGRFSGRQFSNSRSEMNVSTLELGDSALYLCATSGQQETQYFGPGTRLLVL.